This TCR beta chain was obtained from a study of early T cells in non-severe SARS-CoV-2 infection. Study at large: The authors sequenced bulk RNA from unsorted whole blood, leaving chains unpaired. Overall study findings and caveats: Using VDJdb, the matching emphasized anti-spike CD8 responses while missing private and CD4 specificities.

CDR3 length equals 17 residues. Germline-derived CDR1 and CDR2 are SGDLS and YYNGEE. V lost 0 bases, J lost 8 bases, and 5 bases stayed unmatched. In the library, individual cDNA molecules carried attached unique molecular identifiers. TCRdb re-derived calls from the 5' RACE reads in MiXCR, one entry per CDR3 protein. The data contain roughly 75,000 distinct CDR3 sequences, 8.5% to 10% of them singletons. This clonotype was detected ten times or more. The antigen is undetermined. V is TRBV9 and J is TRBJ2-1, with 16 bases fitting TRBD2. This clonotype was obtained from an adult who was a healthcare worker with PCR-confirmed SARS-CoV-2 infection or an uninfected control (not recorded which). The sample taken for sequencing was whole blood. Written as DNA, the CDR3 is TGTGCCAGCAGCGTAGACCCGGGACTAGCGGGAGGGGATGAGCAGTTCTTC. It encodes CASSVDPGLAGGDEQFF.